This T cell receptor (beta chain) was recovered during a study of siplizumab effects on memory and regulatory T cells. Libraries were prepared by immunoSEQ multiplex PCR; TCRdb keeps only in-frame clonotypes and omits some of them. This table holds approximately 50,000 clones, about 93% found once. General study results and limits: Many proliferating CD4+ or CD8+ clones remained unclassified. Roughly 75-96% of them could not be assigned either a naive or a memory phenotype.

As to this clone: Its antigen is currently unknown.

CDR1 is MNHEY, CDR2 SVGAGI, per germline. This CDR3 spans 14 amino acids. V dropped 2 bases and J dropped 0 bases, with 8 bases sitting between them. The gene calls are TRBV6-5 and TRBJ2-7; TRBD2 might be the D (5 bases). The sample was CD8+ T cells sorted from blood. The TCR was taken from a human donor in good health. The CDR3 DNA reads as TGTGCCAGCAGTTACGGGGAGAGCTCCTACGAGCAGTACTTC. Translated: CASSYGESSYEQYF.